The T cell receptor (beta chain) described here comes from a study of blood T cell repertoires in COVID-19 (dated by TCRdb to the early 2020s). Context from the whole study: Samples from collaborators originated in the United States, Italy and Spain and spanned both the acute and convalescent phases of COVID-19. The material from the prospective study consisted of cDNA or gDNA derived from T cells, B-cell-depleted T cells, or PBMCs. Subjects who had been exposed to COVID-19, were actively infected with it, or had recovered from it provided the deeply sampled blood TCRbeta repertoires that made up the dataset. A freely available public database, intended as a resource for researchers studying the immune response to SARS-CoV-2, is where the repertoires were released. Samples came from the ongoing ImmuneRACE study (first 160 participants) plus 1,254 subjects from 6 global collaborators. A de-identified subject ID, COVID-19 status, age in years and sex were almost always included in the sample metadata. Where available, HLA class I and class II types were obtained from metadata supplied by the sample provider rather than from assay-based typing. The full study reports these points: The amount of clinical and demographic metadata varied by source and participant and was provided uncurated.

CDR1 and CDR2 were assigned from the germline V gene as SGHTA and FQGNSA. Including the terminal cysteine and phenylalanine, the CDR3 comprises 13 residues. Kept here is only the CDR3 DNA, which spans 39 bases and is read in frame from base 1. Between the V and J ends, shortened by 4 bases and 5 bases respectively, the junction contains 11 bases. Concerning this clone: No antigen is known for it. No clone much larger than this one lies a single base away; base qualities are absent.

The collaborating institutions used their own protocols to collect whole blood in K2EDTA tubes. For TCRbeta analysis, collaborator samples were shipped as frozen whole blood, as isolated PBMCs, or as DNA extracted from either sample type. The immunoSEQ Assay, a bias-controlled multiplex PCR, was used to amplify TCRbeta CDR3 regions from genomic DNA. The source study handled its data this way. The number of nucleated cells in each sample was estimated by amplification of reference gene primers within the assay. To quantify the absolute abundance of each unique TCRbeta CDR3 rearrangement, sequence reads were collapsed and filtered. Productive Simpson clonality was computed per sample as the square root of Simpson's diversity index over productive rearrangements. Not all clones reach the TCRdb copy of this immuneACCESS table, which keeps in-frame sequences only. Checked studies attribute under half of the gap to unresolved V genes and leave the rest unexplained. V, J and clone size are those of that table, while D and trimming were read from the DNA. This sample lists some 490,000 clones; roughly 85% were detected once. Jointly, the top ten make up about 3.2% of the sample.

The sequenced sample consisted of peripheral blood. The rearranged chain carries TRBV7-2 and TRBJ1-2; no confident D gene assignment can be made. The sequence was collected from a human donor in a cohort sampled during active COVID-19. The sequenced DNA is TGTGCCAGCAGCTCCGCCCCCCTATATGGCTACACCTTC. Translated, this gives CASSSAPLYGYTF.